A single sample is the source of the 2 T cell receptor beta chains below, sequenced in a study of blood T cells in healthy people across ages. Next came a second PCR, run for about 6 to 11 cycles, which used a sample-barcoded 5' primer along with a J-beta primer mix. TCRdb fed the 5' RACE reads into MiXCR, producing one record per CDR3 protein. The repertoire holds hundreds of thousands of distinct CDR3 sequences, with around 49% as singletons. Sequenced input: blood. These receptors were taken from a young man in good health.

This clonotype was seen a few times. The rearrangement links TRBV12-3 or TRBV12-4 to TRBJ2-7; the D gene could be TRBD1 or TRBD2 (5 bases each). The closer fit of TRBJ2-4 to the DNA end suggests the J call may be wrong. CDR3 length: 13 amino acids. CDR3 sequence: CASNRGTANIQYF. The DNA for the CDR3 is TGTGCCAGCAATCGAGGGACCGCAAACATTCAGTACTTC.

The chain uses TRBV7-2 and TRBJ2-3; D ambiguous. Germline lookup yields CDR1 SGHTA and CDR2 FQGNSA. Trimming took off 2 bases at V and 6 bases at J, with 15 bases between the two ends. The CDR3 spans 15 residues. CDR3 coding DNA: TGTGCCAGCAGCTTAAGGGCCAGGCTGGGGGATACGCAGTATTTT. Its protein is CASSLRARLGDTQYF.